This TCR beta chain is drawn from a study of shared clonotypes between healthy human individuals. Whole-study results and caveats: Blood was the sole source, and tissue repertoires probably differ. Clonotype sharing among the donors was expected to vary with sequencing depth.

Germline CDR1 and CDR2: MDHEN and SYDVKM. The CDR3 loop spans 12 amino acids. Trimming took 6 bases from V and 4 from J, leaving 9 bases between them. Assay execution took place at the deep level. Replicate sorted-subset PCRs were loaded with approximately 190 ng DNA, 25,000 to 30,000 T cell genomes. Repertoires were generated with immunoSEQ multiplex PCR, while TCRdb's copy carries only in-frame clones and drops some. The data show about 2.3 million clones, just under 95% seen once. Note on this clone: Its antigen is still unknown.

The genes are TRBV28 and TRBJ1-2; the D is unclear. The TCR was taken from a man aged 18-30 years in good health. Some clones in this sample may be carry-over from other donors' samples. The sample consisted of naive CD4+ T cells from PBMCs. The subset is: CD45RA+ positively selected. The CDR3 spells CASSEQRYGYTF. The CDR3 DNA reads TGTGCCAGCAGCGAGCAACGCTATGGCTACACCTTC.